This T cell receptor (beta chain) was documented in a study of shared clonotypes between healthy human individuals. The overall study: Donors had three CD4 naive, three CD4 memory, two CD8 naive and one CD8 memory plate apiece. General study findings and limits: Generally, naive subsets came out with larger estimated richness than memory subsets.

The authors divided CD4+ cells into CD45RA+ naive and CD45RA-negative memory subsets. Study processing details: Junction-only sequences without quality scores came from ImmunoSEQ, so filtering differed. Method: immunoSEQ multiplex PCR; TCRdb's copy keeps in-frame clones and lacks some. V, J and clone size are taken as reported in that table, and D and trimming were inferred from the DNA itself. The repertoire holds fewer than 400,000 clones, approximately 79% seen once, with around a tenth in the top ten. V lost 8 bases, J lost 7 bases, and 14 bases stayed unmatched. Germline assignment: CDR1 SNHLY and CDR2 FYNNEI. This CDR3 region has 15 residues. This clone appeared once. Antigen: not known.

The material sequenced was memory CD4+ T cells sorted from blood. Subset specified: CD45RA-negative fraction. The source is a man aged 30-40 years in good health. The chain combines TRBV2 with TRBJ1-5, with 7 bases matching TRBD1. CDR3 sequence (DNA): TGTGCCAGCGGTGGAGGGGGCGGTCTAGGGCAGCCCCAGCATTTT. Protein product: CASGGGGGLGQPQHF.